One and the same sample provided the 28 T cell receptor beta chains below, sequenced in a study of blood T cells in healthy people across ages. The second PCR ran about 6 to 11 cycles with a sample-barcoded 5' primer and J-beta primers. One entry per CDR3 protein results from TCRdb running MiXCR on the 5' RACE reads. The data hold about 1.1 million distinct CDR3 sequences, with under 40% observed a single time. The sequencing sample was made of blood. The receptors were sampled from a man aged 18 to 29 in good health.

The chain recombines TRBV18 with TRBJ1-1; D is perhaps TRBD1 (6 bases). Per germline, CDR1 KGHSH and CDR2 LQKENI. The length of the CDR3 is 19 residues. V was shortened by 4 bases and J by 0 bases, with 24 bases between the two germline ends. The CDR3 nucleotides read TGTGCCAGCTCACTTGTAAACAGGGCGGCGGGGTTGATGAACACTGAAGCTTTCTTT. As protein: CASSLVNRAAGLMNTEAFF.

The chain has TRBV6-2 or TRBV6-3 and TRBJ2-1, with 7 positions matching TRBD1. In germline, CDR1 is MNHEY, CDR2 SVGEGT. There are 17 residues in the CDR3. The trim removed 6 bases at V and 7 bases at J, leaving 18 bases unmatched. CDR3 amino acids: CASRHTLTGSPNNEQFF. The CDR3 DNA sequence: TGTGCCAGCAGACACACCCTGACAGGGAGCCCCAATAATGAGCAGTTCTTC.

The CDR3 loop is CASSYRHRLNEKLFF. The CDR3 DNA sequence: TGTGCCAGCAGTTACCGGCACAGGCTTAATGAAAAACTGTTTTTT. The chain has TRBV27 and TRBJ1-4; D perhaps matches TRBD1 (5 bases). CDR1 and CDR2 (germline): MNHEY, SMNVEV (reference sequence). The CDR3 spans 15 residues. Trimming took 4 bases from V and 4 from J, leaving 13 bases between them.

The chain uses TRBV6-2 or TRBV6-3 and TRBJ2-2, with D possibly being TRBD2 (5 bases). V lost 0 bases, J lost 8 bases, and 13 bases lay in between. The CDR3 is made up of 15 amino acids. The germline V gene encodes CDR1 MNHEY and CDR2 SVGEGT. CDR3 bases: TGTGCCAGCAGTTACTCGAACGGGGAGTCGGGGGAGCTGTTTTTT. This sequence encodes CASSYSNGESGELFF.

The rearrangement joins TRBV5-6 to TRBJ2-1, with D possibly being TRBD1 (5 bases). CDR3 length equals 15 residues. Germline assignment: CDR1 SGHDT and CDR2 YYEEEE. Trimming stripped 2 bases from V and 8 bases from J, with 17 bases between. CDR3 amino acids: CASSFLAVSGHEQFF. As DNA, the CDR3 is TGTGCCAGCAGCTTTCTGGCCGTCTCAGGGCATGAGCAGTTCTTC.

On this clonotype itself: One end of the junction does not line up with germline, which may come from a read error. V is TRBV18 and J is TRBJ1-2; 7 bases are shared with TRBD1. Germline V gene sequence: CDR1 KGHSH, CDR2 LQKENI. The CDR3 consists of 14 residues. The CDR3 bases are TGTGCCAACTCACCGGGACAGTCAAACTATGGCTACACCTTC. This encodes CANSPGQSNYGYTF.

V and J are TRBV20-1 and TRBJ1-2; the match to TRBD1 covers 7 bases. The CDR3 contains 18 residues. Germline CDR1 DFQATT, CDR2 SNEGSKA (reference sequence). Trimming at V came to 3 bases and at J to 7 bases, leaving 23 bases not matched to a gene. Written as DNA, the CDR3 is TGCAGTGCTAGTATTCGGACAGGAGGAGCAGGGAAGTATTTTGGCTACACCTTC. It is translated as CSASIRTGGAGKYFGYTF.

About this clonotype: This may stem from a read error, because a much larger clone lies one nucleotide away. This chain uses TRBV5-1 with TRBJ2-7; 10 bases align to TRBD1. Germline CDR1 is SGHRS and CDR2 is YFSETQ. Unmatched junction bases numbered 12, after V lost 8 bases and J lost 7 bases. This CDR3 is 14 amino acids long. CDR3 in amino acids: CASQRTGGVNEQYF. The CDR3 DNA reads as TGCGCCAGTCAACGGACAGGGGGTGTCAATGAGCAGTACTTC.

There are a few counts of this clonotype. V gene TRBV20-1 combines with J gene TRBJ2-7; D might be TRBD1 or TRBD2, each matching 5 bases. The V end lost 2 bases, the J end lost 2 bases, and 16 bases lay between the germline ends. The CDR3 loop spans 15 amino acids. The germline V gene has CDR1 DFQATT and CDR2 SNEGSKA (reference sequence). This CDR3 reads CSARKGHGGPYEQYF. CDR3 in DNA: TGCAGTGCTAGAAAGGGGCATGGGGGACCCTACGAGCAGTACTTC.

The chain employs TRBV2 and TRBJ1-4; D unresolved. Germline CDR1 reads SNHLY; CDR2 reads FYNNEI. V lost 4 bases and J 5 bases, leaving 14 bases between the germline ends. The CDR3 contains 15 residues. CDR3 protein: CASSVHTPSNEKLFF. The CDR3 DNA reads TGTGCCAGCAGTGTCCACACTCCCTCGAATGAAAAACTGTTTTTT.

This clonotype was counted between two and nine times. V usage is TRBV21-1 and J usage is TRBJ2-7; TRBD1 was called by the table and not checked on the DNA. TRBV21-1 counts as a pseudogene. This CDR3 region has 17 residues. DNA for the CDR3: TGTGCCAGCAGCAAGCCCCGCCAGGGGGCATTAACCTACGAGCAGTACTTC. As protein: CASSKPRQGALTYEQYF.

This clonotype is a singleton in its sample. This chain links TRBV6-2 or TRBV6-3 with TRBJ1-5, with no clear D. The CDR3 extends over 12 amino acids. Trimming shortened V by 3 bases and J by 7 bases, and 7 bases separated the two germline ends. Germline values: CDR1 MNHEY, CDR2 SVGEGT. The CDR3, as DNA: TGTGCCAGCAGTTATCTAAAACAGCCCCAGCATTTT. Protein product: CASSYLKQPQHF.

A word on this clonotype: The junction does not match germline at one end; this may be a read error. The rearrangement links TRBV12-3 or TRBV12-4 to TRBJ1-6; no clear D gene. The CDR3 is made up of 13 amino acids. CDR3 loop: CASSVAAVSPLHF. The CDR3 nucleotides are TGTGCCAGCAGTGTAGCTGCCGTTTCACCTCTCCACTTT.

The CDR3 region is CASSYSGALNYGYTF. CDR3 DNA sequence: TGTGCCAGCAGTTATTCAGGGGCCCTGAACTATGGCTACACCTTC. The rearrangement uses TRBV6-5 and TRBJ1-2; weak D call: TRBD1 (6 bases). Germline V gives CDR1 MNHEY, CDR2 SVGAGI. V was clipped by 3 bases and J by 2 bases, with 13 bases between them. The CDR3 is made up of 15 amino acids.

The chain couples TRBV12-3 or TRBV12-4 to TRBJ1-2; 9 bases are shared with TRBD1. V lost 5 bases to trimming and J lost 7 bases; unmatched junction nucleotides: 11. The CDR3 loop spans 15 amino acids. CDR3 nucleotides: TGTGCCAGCAGTCCCCAAGGACAGGGGAGGGGTGGCTACACCTTC. Its translation: CASSPQGQGRGGYTF.

The sample holds many counts of this clonotype. The V gene is TRBV20-1, the J gene TRBJ2-1, with unresolved D. Germline V gene sequence: CDR1 DFQATT, CDR2 SNEGSKA (reference sequence). This CDR3 is 14 amino acids long. Trimming removed 3 bases at V and 1 base at J, with 10 bases between. CDR3 sequence (DNA): TGCAGTGCTAGTACCGGGTTATCCTACAATGAGCAGTTCTTC. It yields the protein CSASTGLSYNEQFF.

This clonotype was counted between two and nine times. The J gene is TRBJ1-5, the V gene TRBV4-3; D call uncertain. The germline V gene has CDR1 LGHNA and CDR2 YSLEER. V lost 0 bases and J 0 bases, leaving 6 bases between the germline ends. This CDR3 region has 15 residues. The CDR3 spells CASSQDALSNQPQHF. The CDR3 bases are TGCGCCAGCAGCCAAGATGCGCTTAGCAATCAGCCCCAGCATTTT.

This clonotype was seen only a few times. The rearrangement joins TRBV6-2 or TRBV6-3 to TRBJ2-7; D possibly corresponds to TRBD2 (5 bases). Germline CDR1 MNHEY, CDR2 SVGEGT. V lost 2 bases and J lost 2, with 16 bases in between. CDR3 size: 16 residues. In nucleotides, the CDR3 is TGTGCCAGCAGTTACGATCTATCGGGGAGCGCCTACGAGCAGTACTTC. Protein product: CASSYDLSGSAYEQYF.

Worth noting for this clonotype: A much larger clone differs by one base, so this may be a read error. The chain employs TRBV4-2 and TRBJ2-7, with D possibly TRBD2 on 6 matching bases. The CDR3 length is 15 residues. Trimming took off 3 bases at V and 7 bases at J, with 19 bases between the two ends. Germline V gene sequence: CDR1 LGHNA, CDR2 YNFKEQ. CDR3 nucleotides: TGTGCCAGCAGCCAGCCTGGGAGCGGGTACAATGAGCAGTACTTC. Translation: CASSQPGSGYNEQYF.

This chain links TRBV9 with TRBJ2-7; 13 positions match TRBD2. Gene TRBJ2-5 matches the end of the DNA better, so the J call may be wrong. Germline V gene sequence: CDR1 SGDLS, CDR2 YYNGEE. This CDR3 region has 13 residues. CDR3 in DNA: TGTGCCAGCAGCGGACTAGCGGGGGGGACCCAGTACTTC. It translates to CASSGLAGGTQYF.

V usage is TRBV7-6 and J usage is TRBJ2-1; D remains unclear. CDR3 size: 15 residues. Trimming took 5 bases from V and 0 from J, leaving 11 bases between them. Germline CDR1 is SGHVS and CDR2 is FNYEAQ. The CDR3 sequence: CASSQTVSSYNEQFF. CDR3 nucleotide sequence: TGTGCCAGCAGCCAGACGGTCAGCTCCTACAATGAGCAGTTCTTC.

This clonotype has more than one count but fewer than ten. V gene TRBV20-1 combines with J gene TRBJ2-1; D not certain. V lost 3 bases and J 4 bases, leaving 16 bases between the germline ends. Germline V gives CDR1 DFQATT, CDR2 SNEGSKA (reference sequence). The CDR3 sequence is 15 residues long. The DNA for the CDR3 is TGCAGTGCTAGTGGATTGCGGATATCTTACAATGAGCAGTTCTTC. Protein sequence: CSASGLRISYNEQFF.

The V gene is TRBV6-6, the J gene TRBJ2-5; D call uncertain. The CDR3 extends over 13 amino acids. Germline lookup yields CDR1 MNHNY and CDR2 SVGAGI (reference sequence). Deletions cut 3 bases from V and 1 base from J, with 6 bases between. CDR3: CASSYTPQETQYF. CDR3 coding DNA: TGTGCCAGCAGTTATACCCCCCAAGAGACCCAGTACTTC.

The chain carries TRBV12-3 or TRBV12-4 and TRBJ1-1, with D hard to call. Trimming took 6 bases from V and 7 from J, leaving 12 bases between them. The CDR3 runs to 12 residues. The CDR3 loop is CASRSSIYEAFF. Written as DNA, the CDR3 is TGTGCCAGCAGAAGCAGTATCTATGAAGCTTTCTTT.

The genes are TRBV28 and TRBJ2-5; either TRBD1 or TRBD2 may supply D (6 bases each). This CDR3 spans 13 amino acids. The germline V gene has CDR1 MDHEN and CDR2 SYDVKM. V gave up 5 bases and J gave up 4 bases, with 11 bases separating them. The CDR3, as DNA: TGTGCCAGCAGTGTTGAGGGGGGAGAGACCCAGTACTTC. Translating it yields CASSVEGGETQYF.

The genes are TRBV5-1 and TRBJ1-1; 7 positions agree with TRBD1. This CDR3 has 17 amino acids. V shed 3 bases and J 1 base; nucleotides not matched to a gene: 12. The germline V gene has CDR1 SGHRS and CDR2 YFSETQ. The CDR3 loop is CASSWTGGRRKNTEAFF. Written as DNA, the CDR3 is TGCGCCAGCAGCTGGACAGGAGGGCGCCGTAAGAACACTGAAGCTTTCTTT.

The chain carries TRBV29-1 and TRBJ1-1, with D uncertain. CDR3 length: 14 residues. Germline V gene lookup returns CDR1 SQVTM and CDR2 ANQGSEA. The V end was cut by 2 bases, the J end by 0 bases, with 10 bases between. DNA for the CDR3: TGCAGCGTTGAAAGAGCAGGCATGAACACTGAAGCTTTCTTT. Its translation: CSVERAGMNTEAFF. Drawing the rest from reference TRBV29-1 and TRBJ1-1, the complete variable domain is SAVISQKPSRDICQRGTSLTIQCQVDSQVTMMFWYRQQPGQSLTLIATANQGSEATYESGFVIDKFPISRPNLTFSTLTVSNMSPEDSSIYLCSVERAGMNTEAFFGQGTRLTVV.

This clonotype was counted only a few times. The chain uses TRBV18 and TRBJ1-3; D is unresolved. Germline V gives CDR1 KGHSH, CDR2 LQKENI. Trimming took off 6 bases at V and 0 bases at J, with 15 bases between the two ends. This CDR3 region has 16 residues. CDR3 bases: TGTGCCAGCTCCCCATCAACATCAAGCTCTGGAAACACCATATATTTT. Translated: CASSPSTSSSGNTIYF. Full variable domain (missing parts from reference TRBV18 and TRBJ1-3): NAGVMQNPRHLVRRRGQEARLRCSPMKGHSHVYWYRQLPEEGLKFMVYLQKENIIDESGMPKERFSAEFPKEGPSILRIQQVVRGDSAAYFCASSPSTSSSGNTIYFGEGSWLTVV.